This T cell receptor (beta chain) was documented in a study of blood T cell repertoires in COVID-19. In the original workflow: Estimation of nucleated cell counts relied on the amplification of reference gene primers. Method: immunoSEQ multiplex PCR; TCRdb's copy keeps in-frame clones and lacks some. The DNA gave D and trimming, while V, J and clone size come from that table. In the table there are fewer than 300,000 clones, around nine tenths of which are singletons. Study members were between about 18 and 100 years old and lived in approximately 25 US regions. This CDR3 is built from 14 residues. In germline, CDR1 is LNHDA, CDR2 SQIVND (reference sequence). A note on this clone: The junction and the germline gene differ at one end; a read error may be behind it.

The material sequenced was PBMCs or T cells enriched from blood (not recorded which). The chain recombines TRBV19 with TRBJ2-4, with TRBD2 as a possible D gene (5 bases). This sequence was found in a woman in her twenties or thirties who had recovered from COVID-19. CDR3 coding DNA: TGTGCCAGTAGCATGTCCAATAAAGCCGCCCCGGAGGACTTC. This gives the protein CASSMSNKAAPEDF.